This T cell receptor beta chain was profiled in a study of early T cells in non-severe SARS-CoV-2 infection. TCRdb re-called the 5' RACE reads with MiXCR, one entry per CDR3 protein. The table lists about 48,000 distinct CDR3 sequences, 7% to 8% of them singletons. This clonotype occurred many times. Germline V lookup: CDR1 MNHEY, CDR2 SVGAGI. The CDR3 is 12 amino acids. Trimming took 6 bases from V and 9 from J; bases not matched to a gene: 5. The source material was whole blood. This receptor was identified in an adult who was a healthcare worker with PCR-confirmed SARS-CoV-2 infection or an uninfected control (not recorded which). The chain couples TRBV6-5 to TRBJ1-2; 9 nucleotides agree with TRBD1. The CDR3 bases are TGTGCCAGCAGGGTACAGGGGGCAAGCTACACCTTC. It encodes CASRVQGASYTF.